This TCR beta chain is from a study of shared clonotypes between healthy human individuals. Clones were read by immunoSEQ multiplex PCR, and TCRdb kept only the in-frame ones, dropping some. The sample has about 680,000 clones; 92% are singletons. Naivety among CD8 cells was defined by CD45RO negativity and positive CCR7 selection, thereby excluding terminally differentiated effector memory CD45RA+ cells. This CDR3 has 13 amino acids. Deletions cut 2 bases from V and 8 bases from J, with 10 bases between. CDR1 SGHTA and CDR2 FQGNSA come from the germline V gene. V is TRBV7-2 and J is TRBJ2-1; a possible D gene is TRBD2 (5 bases). The origin of this receptor is a man aged 25 to 40 in good health. What was sequenced was naive CD8+ T cells sorted from blood. The CDR3 reads CASSLWSGDEQFF. DNA of the CDR3: TGTGCCAGCAGCTTATGGTCCGGGGATGAGCAGTTCTTC.